This T cell receptor (beta chain) comes out of a study of shared clonotypes between healthy human individuals. V gave up 5 bases and J gave up 0 bases, with 11 bases separating them. This CDR3 is 15 amino acids long. CDR1 is PRHDT and CDR2 is FYEKMQ in the germline V gene (reference sequence). As defined, naive CD8 cells were CD45RO-negative and positively selected for CCR7, with terminally differentiated effector memory CD45RA+ cells excluded. The assay was run at deep level. TCRdb's copy holds only in-frame clones and misses some; the assay was immunoSEQ multiplex PCR. The data contain 1.5 million to 2.5 million clones, about 95% of them singletons. This clone was found once. Its antigen remains unknown. Study conclusions and caveats: Represented genetic and exposure-history diversity was restricted by having few donors. Clonotype sharing levels among donors were expected to vary with sequencing depth. A few donors had about 5% of their naive CD4 clonotypes in common.

Sequenced input: naive CD8+ T cells sorted from blood. The gene calls are TRBV13 and TRBJ2-4; tentative D call: TRBD1 (6 bases). This receptor was obtained from a man aged 18 to 35 in good health. The DNA of the CDR3 is TGTGCCAGCAGCGAATCAGGGGTAGCCAAAAACATTCAGTACTTC. It codes for CASSESGVAKNIQYF.